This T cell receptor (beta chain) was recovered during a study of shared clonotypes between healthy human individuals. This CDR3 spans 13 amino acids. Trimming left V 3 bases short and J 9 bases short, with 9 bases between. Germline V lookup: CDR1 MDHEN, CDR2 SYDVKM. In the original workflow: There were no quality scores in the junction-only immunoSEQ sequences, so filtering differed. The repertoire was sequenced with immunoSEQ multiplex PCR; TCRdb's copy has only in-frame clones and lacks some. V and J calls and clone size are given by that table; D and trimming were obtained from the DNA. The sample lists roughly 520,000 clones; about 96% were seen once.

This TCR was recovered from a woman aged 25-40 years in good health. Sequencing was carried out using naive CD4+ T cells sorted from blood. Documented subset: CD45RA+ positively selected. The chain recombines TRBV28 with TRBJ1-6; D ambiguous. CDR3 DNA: TGTGCCAGCAGTTTGCCGGGTAGTTCACCCCTCCACTTT. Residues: CASSLPGSSPLHF.